This T cell receptor beta chain was identified during a study of T cell responses to AZD1222 COVID-19 vaccine. Findings and caveats of the study: White British ancestry dominated among donors, who included more females, and clonal diversity was possibly underestimated. Seropositive status at baseline applied to only a handful of AZD1222 recipients.

Profiled with immunoSEQ multiplex PCR; TCRdb holds only in-frame clones, not every one. The sample has 200,000 or so clones, 75% to 90% seen once; the top ten hold 5% to 7.5%. As to this clone: Its antigen remains unknown.

This receptor was obtained from an adult in good health. The sample here was peripheral blood, taken on day 0 of AZD1222 vaccination.

Here the CDR3 DNA reads TGTGCCAGCAGCACCTCCTTCGGGGGTGGCTCCTACAATGAGCAGTTCTTC. Translation: CASSTSFGGGSYNEQFF. The chain is built from TRBV5-4 and TRBJ2-1, with D possibly being TRBD2 (6 bases). The germline V gene encodes CDR1 SGHNT and CDR2 YYREEE (reference sequence). The V end was cut by 4 bases, the J end by 0 bases, with 17 bases between. The CDR3 contains 17 residues.